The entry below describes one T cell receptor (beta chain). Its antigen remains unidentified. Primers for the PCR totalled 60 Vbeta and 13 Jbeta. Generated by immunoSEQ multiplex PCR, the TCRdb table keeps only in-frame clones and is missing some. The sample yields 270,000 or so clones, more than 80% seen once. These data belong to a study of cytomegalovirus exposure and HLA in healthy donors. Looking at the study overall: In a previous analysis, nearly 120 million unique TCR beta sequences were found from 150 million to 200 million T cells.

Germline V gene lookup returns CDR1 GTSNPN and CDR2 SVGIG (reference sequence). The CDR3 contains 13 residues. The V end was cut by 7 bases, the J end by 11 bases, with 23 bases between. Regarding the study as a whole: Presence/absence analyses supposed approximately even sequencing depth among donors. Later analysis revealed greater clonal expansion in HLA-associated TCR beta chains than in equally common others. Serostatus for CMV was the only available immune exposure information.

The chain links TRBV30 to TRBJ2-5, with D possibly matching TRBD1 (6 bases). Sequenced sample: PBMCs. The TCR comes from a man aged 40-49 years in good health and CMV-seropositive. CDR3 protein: CAFQGQGLEEQYF. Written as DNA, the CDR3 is TGTGCCTTCCAGGGGCAGGGGTTGGAGGAGCAGTACTTC.